The clone carrying this T cell receptor (beta chain) showed up just a few times. The sample originates from a study of blood T cell repertoires in COVID-19. Study context: T cells, B-cell-depleted T cells, or PBMCs provided the cDNA or gDNA that served as material.

Germline CDR1 SGHVS, CDR2 FQNEAQ. V shed 5 bases and J shed 1 base, with 11 bases lying between them. The CDR3 sequence is 14 residues long. Residents of 20 to 25 US areas, aged roughly 18 to 90 years, made up the participants. Allocation to cohorts depended on clinical history reported by the participants. Exposed participants encountered a COVID-19 case during the 2 weeks preceding study entry. Assay: immunoSEQ multiplex PCR; the TCRdb copy retains only in-frame clones and omits some. The sample carries some 190,000 clones, 80% recorded once. The gene calls are TRBV7-8 and TRBJ1-1, with D tentatively TRBD1 (5 bases). The sequence was collected from a man between 60 and 70 years old who had been exposed to COVID-19. The sequenced sample consisted of PBMCs or T cells enriched from blood (not recorded which). The CDR3 region is CASSLETGNTEAFF. The DNA of the CDR3 is TGTGCCAGCAGCCTAGAAACAGGGAACACTGAAGCTTTCTTT. The variable domain in full, with the rest retrieved from reference TRBV7-8 and TRBJ1-1, is GAGVSQSPRYKVAKRGQDVALRCDPISGHVSLFWYQQALGQGPEFLTYFQNEAQLDKSGLPSDRFFAERPEGSVSTLKIQRTQQEDSAVYLCASSLETGNTEAFFGQGTRLTVV.